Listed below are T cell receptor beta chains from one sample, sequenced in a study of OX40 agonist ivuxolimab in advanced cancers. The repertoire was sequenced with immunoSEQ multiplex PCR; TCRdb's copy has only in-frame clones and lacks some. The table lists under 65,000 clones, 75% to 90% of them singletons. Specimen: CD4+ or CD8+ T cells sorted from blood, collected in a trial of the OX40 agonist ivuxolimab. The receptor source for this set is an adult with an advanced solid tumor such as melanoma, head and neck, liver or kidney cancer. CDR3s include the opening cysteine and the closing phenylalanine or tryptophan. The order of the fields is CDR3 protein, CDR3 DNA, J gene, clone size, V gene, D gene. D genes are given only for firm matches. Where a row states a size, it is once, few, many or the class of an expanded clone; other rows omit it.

CASSRAGAQETQYF TGTGCCAGCAGCCGGGCGGGGGCCCAAGAGACCCAGTACTTC TRBJ2-5 NA TRBV7-9 NA
CASSVGQGGYEQYF TGTGCCAGCAGCGTGGGACAGGGGGGTTACGAGCAGTACTTC TRBJ2-7 NA TRBV7-6 TRBD1
CASSYHGPLTEAFF TGTGCCAGCAGTTACCACGGGCCTCTCACTGAAGCTTTCTTT TRBJ1-1 NA TRBV6-5 NA
CASSLGVGGRTEAFF TGCGCCAGCAGCCTTGGGGTAGGGGGAAGGACTGAAGCTTTCTTT TRBJ1-1 NA TRBV5-1 NA
CASSQGETQYF TGTGCCAGCAGTCAGGGAGAGACCCAGTACTTC TRBJ2-5 once TRBV27 NA
CASSYLGSTYEQYF TGTGCCAGCAGTTACTTGGGCAGTACCTACGAGCAGTACTTC TRBJ2-7 NA TRBV6-5 NA
CSVATGPGELFF TGCAGCGTTGCGACAGGCCCCGGGGAGCTGTTTTTT TRBJ2-2 NA TRBV29-1 NA
CASSHLQGSYEQYF TGCGCCAGCAGCCATTTGCAGGGCTCCTACGAGCAGTACTTC TRBJ2-7 NA TRBV4-1 NA
CSVEVGTEAFF TGCAGCGTTGAAGTAGGGACTGAAGCTTTCTTT TRBJ1-1 NA TRBV29-1 NA
CASSVGQGDPYEQYF TGTGCCAGCAGCGTGGGACAGGGGGACCCCTACGAGCAGTACTTC TRBJ2-7 NA TRBV11-2 TRBD1
CASSSESNQPQHF TGTGCCAGCAGCAGCGAGAGCAATCAGCCCCAGCATTTT TRBJ1-5 few TRBV21-1 NA
CASSLEPMNTEAFF TGTGCCAGCAGCTTAGAACCGATGAACACTGAAGCTTTCTTT TRBJ1-1 NA TRBV7-6 NA
CASSWTGTDTQYF TGTGCCAGCAGCTGGACAGGGACAGATACGCAGTATTTT TRBJ2-3 NA TRBV7-9 TRBD1
CASSYTAGQGAYEQYF TGTGCCAGCAGCTACACCGCGGGACAGGGGGCTTACGAGCAGTACTTC TRBJ2-7 NA TRBV9 TRBD1
CASSWGDRPNTGELFF TGCGCCAGCAGCTGGGGGGACAGGCCGAACACCGGGGAGCTGTTTTTT TRBJ2-2 NA TRBV5-1 TRBD1
CASRATFGVETQYF TGTGCCAGCAGAGCGACTTTCGGGGTGGAGACCCAGTACTTC TRBJ2-5 NA TRBV5-6 NA
CASSVEGQGYEKLFF TGTGCCAGCAGCGTAGAGGGACAGGGGTACGAAAAACTGTTTTTT TRBJ1-4 once TRBV9 TRBD1
CASRGEASPGQPQHF TGCGCCAGCAGGGGAGAAGCATCACCAGGTCAGCCCCAGCATTTT TRBJ1-5 once TRBV10-2 NA
CASSVDWGQDGELFF TGTGCCAGCAGCGTAGATTGGGGGCAGGACGGGGAGCTGTTTTTT TRBJ2-2 NA TRBV9 NA
CASSLRPENTEAFF TGTGCCAGCAGTCTCCGCCCGGAGAACACTGAAGCTTTCTTT TRBJ1-1 few TRBV28 NA
CASSLAVPGIEKLFF TGCGCCAGCAGCTTGGCCGTCCCGGGGATCGAAAAACTGTTTTTT TRBJ1-4 NA TRBV5-1 NA
CASSQDWSDYGDGYTF TGCGCCAGCAGCCAAGATTGGAGCGACTATGGGGACGGCTACACCTTC TRBJ1-2 NA TRBV4-3 NA
CASSTGPSYEQYF TGTGCCAGTAGTACTGGGCCTTCCTACGAGCAGTACTTC TRBJ2-7 NA TRBV19 NA
CASSVDTSSYEQYF TGTGCCAGCAGCGTTGACACCAGCTCCTACGAGCAGTACTTC TRBJ2-7 NA TRBV9 NA
CASSQGQRFQETQYF TGCGCCAGCAGCCAAGGCCAGAGGTTCCAAGAGACCCAGTACTTC TRBJ2-5 NA TRBV4-1 NA
CASSMEGVDGNQPQHF TGTGCCAGTAGTATGGAAGGAGTTGATGGCAATCAGCCCCAGCATTTT TRBJ1-5 NA TRBV19 NA
CAISHSTDRAGTDTQYF TGTGCCATCAGCCACTCCACGGACAGGGCGGGCACAGATACGCAGTATTTT TRBJ2-3 NA TRBV10-3 TRBD1
CASSLTPNTEAFF TGTGCCAGCAGCTTAACCCCGAACACTGAAGCTTTCTTT TRBJ1-1 NA TRBV7-3 NA
CASSQNRVENQPQHF TGCGCCAGCAGCCAAAACAGAGTGGAAAATCAGCCCCAGCATTTT TRBJ1-5 NA TRBV4-1 NA
CAWRPEGGNTIYF TGTGCCTGGAGGCCGGAAGGGGGGAACACCATATATTTT TRBJ1-3 NA TRBV30 NA
CASSLGGPEDTQYF TGTGCCAGCAGCTTGGGGGGGCCCGAGGATACGCAGTATTTT TRBJ2-3 NA TRBV5-4 NA
CASSLGSGSLSPLHF TGTGCCAGCAGCTTGGGCTCCGGGAGTCTGTCACCCCTCCACTTT TRBJ1-6 NA TRBV5-6 NA
CASSPTLPGQVDYGYTF TGCGCCAGCAGCCCGACGTTGCCGGGACAGGTTGACTATGGCTACACCTTC TRBJ1-2 NA TRBV4-3 TRBD1
CASSPGIITDTQYF TGTGCCAGCAGTCCAGGCATTATTACAGATACGCAGTATTTT TRBJ2-3 NA TRBV9 NA
CASSPGRLEAFF TGTGCCAGCAGCCCCGGACGTTTAGAAGCTTTCTTT TRBJ1-1 NA TRBV11-2 NA
CASSSQGWGYTF TGTGCCAGCAGCTCACAGGGATGGGGCTACACCTTC TRBJ1-2 NA TRBV7-9 NA
CASSQDFGSEAFF TGTGCCAGCAGCCAAGATTTCGGGTCTGAAGCTTTCTTT TRBJ1-1 once TRBV4-2 NA
CSAPQGLAYNEQFF TGCAGCGCGCCACAAGGACTAGCCTACAATGAGCAGTTCTTC TRBJ2-1 NA TRBV29-1 TRBD2
CASRGDSWNEQFF TGTGCCAGCAGAGGGGACAGTTGGAATGAGCAGTTCTTC TRBJ2-1 NA TRBV7-2 TRBD1
CASSYNSPLHF TGTGCCAGCAGCTATAATTCACCCCTCCACTTT TRBJ1-6 NA TRBV6-5 NA
CAISESDRTTEAFF TGTGCCATCAGTGAGTCGGACAGAACCACTGAAGCTTTCTTT TRBJ1-1 NA TRBV10-3 NA
CASSFREPYGYTF TGTGCCAGCAGCTTTAGGGAGCCGTATGGCTACACCTTC TRBJ1-2 NA TRBV11-2 NA
CASSLFRGNAEAFF TGTGCCAGCAGTTTATTTCGGGGTAACGCTGAAGCTTTCTTT TRBJ1-1 NA TRBV28 NA
CASSDHHRDEAFF TGCGCCAGCAGTGACCATCACAGGGATGAAGCTTTCTTT TRBJ1-1 NA TRBV10-1 NA
CASSDGGNEQFF TGCGCCAGCAGTGATGGAGGAAATGAGCAGTTCTTC TRBJ2-1 NA TRBV4-1 NA
CASSQENRVGMNTEAFF TGCGCCAGCAGCCAAGAAAACAGGGTTGGGATGAACACTGAAGCTTTCTTT TRBJ1-1 NA TRBV4-1 NA
CASSWGYRDFDEQFF TGTGCCAGCAGCTGGGGTTACAGGGATTTCGATGAGCAGTTCTTC TRBJ2-1 once TRBV5-5 NA
CASSPGYGGNEKLFF TGTGCCAGCTCACCAGGATATGGGGGTAACGAAAAACTGTTTTTT TRBJ1-4 NA TRBV18 NA
CASSEDEQGTFF TGTGCCAGCAGCGAAGACGAGCAGGGGACGTTCTTC TRBJ2-1 NA TRBV7-9 NA
CASSFDGTGFYEQYF TGTGCCAGCAGCTTCGACGGGACAGGGTTCTACGAGCAGTACTTC TRBJ2-7 NA TRBV7-9 TRBD1
CAWSTGGRTDTQYF TGTGCCTGGAGTACGGGGGGCCGTACAGATACGCAGTATTTT TRBJ2-3 NA TRBV30 NA
CSARVWELFF TGCAGTGCTAGAGTCTGGGAGCTGTTTTTT TRBJ2-2 NA TRBV20-1 NA
CASSQETDGSYEQYF TGCGCCAGCAGCCAAGAGACAGATGGCTCCTACGAGCAGTACTTC TRBJ2-7 NA TRBV4-3 NA
CASSPNEGGVAFF TGTGCCAGCAGTCCAAACGAAGGGGGAGTAGCTTTCTTT TRBJ1-1 NA TRBV6-1 NA
CASSPGGYNSPLHF TGTGCCAGCAGCCCCGGGGGCTATAATTCACCCCTCCACTTT TRBJ1-6 NA TRBV27 NA
CASSLVTGEWVSQETQYF TGTGCCAGCAGCTTGGTCACTGGGGAGTGGGTCTCTCAAGAGACCCAGTACTTC TRBJ2-5 once TRBV7-2 NA
CASSLSTQGGGELFF TGTGCCAGCAGCTTAAGCACCCAGGGAGGCGGGGAGCTGTTTTTT TRBJ2-2 NA TRBV7-2 NA
CASSYSRGIDYGYTF TGTGCCAGCAGTTACTCCAGGGGGATAGACTATGGCTACACCTTC TRBJ1-2 NA TRBV6-6 TRBD1